Listed below are T cell receptor beta chains from one sample, sequenced in a study of PD-L1 blockade in urothelial cancer. TCRdb's table, derived via immunoSEQ multiplex PCR, lists solely in-frame clones and lacks some. The table lists 68,000 or so clones, roughly 80% of them singletons. This sample comprised PBMCs, obtained around atezolizumab (anti-PD-L1) treatment. These TCRs come from a man aged 65 to 79 with urothelial cancer. Both conserved end residues are part of each CDR3. A D gene is named only where the DNA matches it firmly. Some rows have no size entry. The others give once, few or many, or a class for an expanded clone.

V: TRBV25-1; J: TRBJ2-2; size: .; D: .; DNA: TGTGCCAGCAGTGATCGACAGGTTGGGTCCACCGGGGAGCTGTTTTTT; CDR3: CASSDRQVGSTGELFF
V: TRBV30; J: TRBJ2-3; size: .; D: .; DNA: TGTGCCTGCCTCCGGGGCACAGATACGCAGTATTTT; CDR3: CACLRGTDTQYF
V: TRBV6-1; J: TRBJ2-7; size: .; D: .; DNA: TGTGCCAGCAGTGAAGTAAGTGGCCACGAGCAGTACTTC; CDR3: CASSEVSGHEQYF
V: TRBV23-1; J: TRBJ2-5; size: few; D: TRBD2; DNA: TGCGCCAGCAGTCGACGGGACTACCGAATCCAAGAGACCCAGTACTTC; CDR3: CASSRRDYRIQETQYF
V: TRBV7-9; J: TRBJ1-2; size: .; D: .; DNA: TGTGCCAGCAGCGACCCTCTCGGGACTATAGACACCTTC; CDR3: CASSDPLGTIDTF
V: TRBV7-8; J: TRBJ2-1; size: .; D: .; DNA: TGTGCCAGCAGCCTACCCCGCAGGCAGAGCTCCTACAATGAGCAGTTCTTC; CDR3: CASSLPRRQSSYNEQFF
V: TRBV2; J: TRBJ2-2; size: .; D: TRBD2; DNA: TGTGCCAGCAGCCGACTAGCGGGGGGCCGGAACACCGGGGAGCTGTTTTTT; CDR3: CASSRLAGGRNTGELFF
V: TRBV18; J: TRBJ2-4; size: once; D: TRBD1; DNA: TGTGCCAGCTCACCACAGGGGGCCACCAAAAACATTCAGTACTTC; CDR3: CASSPQGATKNIQYF
V: TRBV19; J: TRBJ1-6; size: .; D: TRBD1; DNA: TGTGCCAGTAGTACGACAGGGGGCTTTTCACCCCTCCACTTT; CDR3: CASSTTGGFSPLHF
V: TRBV5-3; J: TRBJ2-1; size: once; D: TRBD2; DNA: TGTGCCAGAAGCTTGACTAGACTAGCGGGGGCTGGTGAGCAGTTCTTC; CDR3: CARSLTRLAGAGEQFF
V: TRBV18; J: TRBJ1-1; size: .; D: .; DNA: TGTGCCAGCTCACCACAGGCGTCCGGGACTGAAGCTTTCTTT; CDR3: CASSPQASGTEAFF
V: TRBV11-3; J: TRBJ2-7; size: once; D: .; DNA: TGTGCCAGCAGCGAAGGAGGGCGGAGCTCCTACGAGCAGTACTTC; CDR3: CASSEGGRSSYEQYF
V: TRBV7-9; J: TRBJ2-1; size: .; D: .; DNA: TGTGCCAGCAGCTCGACCGGGACTCACAATGAGCAGTTCTTC; CDR3: CASSSTGTHNEQFF
V: TRBV7-2; J: TRBJ1-2; size: .; D: .; DNA: TGTGCCAGCAGCTCAGGGGCCTATGGCTACACCTTC; CDR3: CASSSGAYGYTF
V: TRBV2; J: TRBJ1-5; size: .; D: .; DNA: TGTGCCAGCAGTGACGACAGTCAGCCCCAGCATTTT; CDR3: CASSDDSQPQHF
V: TRBV15; J: TRBJ2-1; size: once; D: .; DNA: TGTGCCACCAGCAGAGAAACGGGTATCGTTGATGAGCAGTTCTTC; CDR3: CATSRETGIVDEQFF
V: TRBV7-2; J: TRBJ2-5; size: .; D: TRBD2; DNA: TGTGCCAGCAGCACCGGACTAGCGGGACTGGGGGAGACCCAGTACTTC; CDR3: CASSTGLAGLGETQYF
V: TRBV4-3; J: TRBJ2-3; size: .; D: .; DNA: TGCGCCAGCAGCCAAGGCGGAGGCACTAGCACAGATACGCAGTATTTT; CDR3: CASSQGGGTSTDTQYF
V: TRBV6-4; J: TRBJ2-3; size: .; D: .; DNA: TGTGCCAGCAGTGAACAGCTAACAGATACGCAGTATTTT; CDR3: CASSEQLTDTQYF
V: TRBV7-6; J: TRBJ2-7; size: .; D: TRBD2; DNA: TGTGCCAGCAGCGCCGGGACTAGCGTTACCTACGAGCAGTACTTC; CDR3: CASSAGTSVTYEQYF
V: TRBV7-2; J: TRBJ2-2; size: .; D: TRBD1; DNA: TGTGCCAGCAGCTCACAGGGGACCGGGGAGCTGTTTTTT; CDR3: CASSSQGTGELFF
V: TRBV7-6; J: TRBJ2-2; size: once; D: TRBD2; DNA: TGTGCCAGCAGCCCGGGGGGAGGAAACACCGGGGAGCTGTTTTTT; CDR3: CASSPGGGNTGELFF
V: TRBV30; J: TRBJ2-6; size: .; D: .; DNA: TGTGCCTGGAGTGTTGGCAACTCTGGGGCCAACGTCCTGACTTTC; CDR3: CAWSVGNSGANVLTF
V: TRBV29-1; J: TRBJ1-1; size: .; D: .; DNA: TGCAGCGTTGAAGGGGGGCCCTTGGGCACTGAAGCTTTCTTT; CDR3: CSVEGGPLGTEAFF
V: TRBV13; J: TRBJ1-5; size: .; D: .; DNA: TGTGCCAGCAGCTTAGGGGGGCCGAGGAGCAATCAGCCCCAGCATTTT; CDR3: CASSLGGPRSNQPQHF
V: TRBV27; J: TRBJ2-1; size: .; D: TRBD1; DNA: TGTGCCAGCAGTTTCCGGGACAGCAATGAGCAGTTCTTC; CDR3: CASSFRDSNEQFF
V: TRBV2; J: TRBJ2-3; size: .; D: .; DNA: TGTGCCAGCTCGGCACTAGAGGCAGATACGCAGTATTTT; CDR3: CASSALEADTQYF
V: TRBV2; J: TRBJ2-1; size: .; D: .; DNA: TGTGCCAGCATGGTATTTTCAGGGACTCAGCAGTTCTTC; CDR3: CASMVFSGTQQFF
V: TRBV6-6; J: TRBJ2-5; size: .; D: TRBD2; DNA: TGTGCCAGCAGTTACTCGAGGCTAGCGGCAGAGACCCAGTACTTC; CDR3: CASSYSRLAAETQYF
V: TRBV30; J: TRBJ2-3; size: .; D: .; DNA: TGTGCCTGGAGTGTACAGGCTGGCACGTATACGCAGTATTTT; CDR3: CAWSVQAGTYTQYF
V: TRBV4-2; J: TRBJ1-1; size: .; D: .; DNA: TGTGCCAGCAGCCAAGATTTTGGGAGGTCCGACCTCTACACTGAAGCTTTCTTT; CDR3: CASSQDFGRSDLYTEAFF
V: TRBV18; J: TRBJ1-1; size: .; D: .; DNA: TGTGCCAGCTCAGCAGAAATGAACACTGAAGCTTTCTTT; CDR3: CASSAEMNTEAFF
V: TRBV5-1; J: TRBJ1-5; size: .; D: TRBD1; DNA: TGCGCCAGCAGCTTGGATCGCATCGACGGACAGGGAGATTTCGGCAATCAGCCCCAGCATTTT; CDR3: CASSLDRIDGQGDFGNQPQHF
V: TRBV19; J: TRBJ2-3; size: once; D: .; DNA: TGTGCCAGTAGTATATACCGGACAGCAGTAGGAGATACGCAGTATTTT; CDR3: CASSIYRTAVGDTQYF
V: TRBV10-2; J: TRBJ1-4; size: once; D: TRBD1; DNA: TGCGCCAGCAGTGAGAGTACAGGGGGCTGGGCAACTAATGAAAAACTGTTTTTT; CDR3: CASSESTGGWATNEKLFF
V: TRBV5-1; J: TRBJ2-2; size: .; D: .; DNA: TGCGCCAGCAGCTTACAGGGACCCGGGGAGCTGTTTTTT; CDR3: CASSLQGPGELFF
V: TRBV9; J: TRBJ1-1; size: once; D: .; DNA: TGTGCCAGCAGCGCAGGGACATCTGGTTATGAAGCTTTCTTT; CDR3: CASSAGTSGYEAFF
V: TRBV6-5; J: TRBJ2-5; size: .; D: TRBD1; DNA: TGTGCCAGCAGTTCCTCGGACAGGGGAGTAGCAGAGACCCAGTACTTC; CDR3: CASSSSDRGVAETQYF
V: TRBV19; J: TRBJ1-2; size: few; D: TRBD1; DNA: TGTGCCAGCGGGACAGGCGATGGCTACACCTTC; CDR3: CASGTGDGYTF
V: TRBV7-2; J: TRBJ2-7; size: .; D: .; DNA: TGTGCCAGCAGCTTACCCAGGGCTTCCGAGCAGTACTTT; CDR3: CASSLPRASEQYF
V: TRBV2; J: TRBJ1-5; size: .; D: .; DNA: TGTGCCAGCAGTGCTTTGTGGGGCGGGGGGAATCAGCCCCAGCATTTT; CDR3: CASSALWGGGNQPQHF
V: TRBV7-9; J: TRBJ2-7; size: .; D: TRBD1; DNA: TGTGCCAGCAGCGCCGGGACAGGGGGTTACGAGCAGTACTTC; CDR3: CASSAGTGGYEQYF
V: TRBV9; J: TRBJ2-2; size: .; D: .; DNA: TGTGCCAGCAGCGCCGGGGGAGGAGCGAACACCGGGGAGCTGTTTTTT; CDR3: CASSAGGGANTGELFF
V: TRBV2; J: TRBJ2-2; size: few; D: .; DNA: TGTGCCAGCACCCTGGACAGCGACGGGGAGCTGTTTTTT; CDR3: CASTLDSDGELFF
V: TRBV5-1; J: TRBJ2-7; size: .; D: TRBD1; DNA: TGCGCCAGCTCAACCGGGACAGGGTCCTACGAGCAGTACTTC; CDR3: CASSTGTGSYEQYF
V: TRBV23-1; J: TRBJ2-2; size: .; D: TRBD1; DNA: TGCGCCAGCAGTCAATGGAGACAGGGAAGCCCCGGGGAGCTGTTTTTT; CDR3: CASSQWRQGSPGELFF
V: TRBV7-8; J: TRBJ2-5; size: .; D: TRBD1; DNA: TGTGCCAGCAGCGGCGGGACAGGGCAAGAGACCCAGTACTTC; CDR3: CASSGGTGQETQYF
V: TRBV12-5; J: TRBJ2-3; size: .; D: TRBD1; DNA: TGTGCTAGTGGTTTGGCCCCCGGACAGGGGGCAGATACGCAGTATTTT; CDR3: CASGLAPGQGADTQYF
V: TRBV5-1; J: TRBJ1-2; size: .; D: TRBD1; DNA: TGCGCCAGCAGCCGTACGGGACAGGGGACGGTTGACTATGGCTACACCTTC; CDR3: CASSRTGQGTVDYGYTF
V: TRBV29-1; J: TRBJ1-1; size: .; D: TRBD1; DNA: TGCAGCGTCTCGACAGGGGAGAGCACTGAAGCTTTCTTT; CDR3: CSVSTGESTEAFF
V: TRBV10-3; J: TRBJ2-3; size: .; D: .; DNA: TGTGCCATCAGTGAGTCGGTCGAAAGGTTGGGCGCAGATACGCAGTATTTT; CDR3: CAISESVERLGADTQYF
V: TRBV6-5; J: TRBJ1-5; size: .; D: .; DNA: TGTGCCAGCAGCATCGGGGGGGGCGGTCAGCCCCAGCATTTT; CDR3: CASSIGGGGQPQHF
V: TRBV19; J: TRBJ2-5; size: .; D: .; DNA: TGTGCCAGTAGTATAGGAGGGCAGCAAGAGACCCAGTACTTC; CDR3: CASSIGGQQETQYF
V: TRBV10-3; J: TRBJ1-1; size: .; D: TRBD1; DNA: TGTGCCATCAGTCGACAGGGGAGTATCGGCACTGAAGCTTTCTTT; CDR3: CAISRQGSIGTEAFF
V: TRBV18; J: TRBJ1-4; size: .; D: .; DNA: TGTGCCAGCTCACCGGTAGGGGATGAAAAACTGTTTTTT; CDR3: CASSPVGDEKLFF